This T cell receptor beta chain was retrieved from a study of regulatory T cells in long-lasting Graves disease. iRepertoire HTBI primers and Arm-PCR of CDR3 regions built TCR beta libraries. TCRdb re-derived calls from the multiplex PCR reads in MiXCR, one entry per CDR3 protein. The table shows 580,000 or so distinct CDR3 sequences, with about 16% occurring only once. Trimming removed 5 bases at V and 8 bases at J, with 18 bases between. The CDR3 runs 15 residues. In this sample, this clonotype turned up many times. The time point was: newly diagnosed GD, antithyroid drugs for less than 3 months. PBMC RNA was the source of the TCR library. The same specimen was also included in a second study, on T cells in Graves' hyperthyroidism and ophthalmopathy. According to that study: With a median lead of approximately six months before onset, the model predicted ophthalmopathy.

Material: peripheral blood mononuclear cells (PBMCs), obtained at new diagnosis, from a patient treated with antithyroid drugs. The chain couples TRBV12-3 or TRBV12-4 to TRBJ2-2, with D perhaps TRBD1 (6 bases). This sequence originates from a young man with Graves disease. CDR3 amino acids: CASSPGTPPKGELFF. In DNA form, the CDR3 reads TGTGCCAGCAGTCCCGGGACACCTCCGAAGGGGGAGCTGTTTTTT.